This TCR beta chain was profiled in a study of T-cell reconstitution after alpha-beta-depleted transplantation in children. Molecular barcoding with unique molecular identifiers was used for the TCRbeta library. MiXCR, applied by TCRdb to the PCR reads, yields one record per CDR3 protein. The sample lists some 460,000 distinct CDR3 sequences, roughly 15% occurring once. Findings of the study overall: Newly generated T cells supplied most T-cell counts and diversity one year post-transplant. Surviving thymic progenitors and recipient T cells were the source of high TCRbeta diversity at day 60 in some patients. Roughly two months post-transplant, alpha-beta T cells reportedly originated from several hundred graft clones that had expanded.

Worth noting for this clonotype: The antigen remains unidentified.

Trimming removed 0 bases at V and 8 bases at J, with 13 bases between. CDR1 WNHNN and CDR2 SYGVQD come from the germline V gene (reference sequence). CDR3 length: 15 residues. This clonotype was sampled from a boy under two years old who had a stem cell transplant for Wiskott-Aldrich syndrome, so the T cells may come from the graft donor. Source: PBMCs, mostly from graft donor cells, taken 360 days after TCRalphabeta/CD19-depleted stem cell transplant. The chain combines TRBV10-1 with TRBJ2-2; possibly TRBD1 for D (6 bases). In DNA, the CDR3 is TGCGCCAGCAGTGAGTCGCTGGGGGCGAGAGGGGAGCTGTTTTTT. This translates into CASSESLGARGELFF.